These T cell receptor beta chains were read from a single sample in a study of shared clonotypes between healthy human individuals. The method was immunoSEQ multiplex PCR; TCRdb's version includes in-frame clones alone and lacks a portion of them. The table records approximately 1,000,000 clones, 60% to 80% of them present only once. The sequenced sample consisted of memory CD4+ T cells from PBMCs. The receptors come from a man aged 18 to 30 in good health. Some clones in this sample may be carry-over from other donors' samples. CDR3s include the opening cysteine and the closing phenylalanine or tryptophan. A D gene is named only where the DNA matches it firmly. Clone size is not always given. Where it is, it says once, few, many or a class for expanded clones.

d_call: TRBD1
v_call: TRBV5-1
j_call: TRBJ2-2
clone_size: NA
cdr3_nt: TGCGCCAGCAGCGTCCGACAGGGGATGTACACCGGGGAGCTGTTTTTT
cdr3_aa: CASSVRQGMYTGELFF

d_call: TRBD2
v_call: TRBV5-1
j_call: TRBJ2-7
clone_size: NA
cdr3_nt: TGCGCCAGCAGCCCCACTAGCGGGACCTACGAGCAGTACTTC
cdr3_aa: CASSPTSGTYEQYF

d_call: NA
v_call: TRBV29-1
j_call: TRBJ2-7
clone_size: NA
cdr3_nt: TGCAGCGTCAAAGGGGCAGCCACCATCTACGAGCAGTACTTC
cdr3_aa: CSVKGAATIYEQYF

d_call: NA
v_call: TRBV19
j_call: TRBJ2-1
clone_size: NA
cdr3_nt: TGTGCCAGTCACGACGGGTCGGTCACCTACAATGAGCAGTTCTTC
cdr3_aa: CASHDGSVTYNEQFF

d_call: NA
v_call: TRBV4-2
j_call: TRBJ2-6
clone_size: NA
cdr3_nt: TGTGCCAGCAGCCTCCGGGACTCTGGGGCCAACGTCCTGACTTTC
cdr3_aa: CASSLRDSGANVLTF

d_call: NA
v_call: TRBV28
j_call: TRBJ1-3
clone_size: NA
cdr3_nt: TGTGCCATCACGAGACGGAACCAAAACACCATATATTTT
cdr3_aa: CAITRRNQNTIYF

d_call: TRBD2
v_call: TRBV7-3
j_call: TRBJ2-1
clone_size: NA
cdr3_nt: TGTGCCAGCAGCTTATATGTATCAGCGGGAGGCTATGAGCAGTTCTTC
cdr3_aa: CASSLYVSAGGYEQFF

d_call: NA
v_call: TRBV28
j_call: TRBJ2-7
clone_size: NA
cdr3_nt: TGTGCCAGCAGTTTTGGGACCCGCACCTACGAGCAGTACTTC
cdr3_aa: CASSFGTRTYEQYF

d_call: NA
v_call: TRBV7-2
j_call: TRBJ2-7
clone_size: NA
cdr3_nt: TGTGCCAGCAGCTTAGCTGGCGGAACCTACGAGCAGTACTTC
cdr3_aa: CASSLAGGTYEQYF

d_call: NA
v_call: TRBV19
j_call: TRBJ2-1
clone_size: NA
cdr3_nt: TGTGCCAGTAGTATAGACCACAGGGCCTCCCAATCTTTGGGGCAGTTCTTC
cdr3_aa: CASSIDHRASQSLGQFF

d_call: NA
v_call: TRBV10-2
j_call: TRBJ1-1
clone_size: NA
cdr3_nt: TGCGCCAGTACGGACGGGAACACTGAAGCTTTCTTT
cdr3_aa: CASTDGNTEAFF

d_call: NA
v_call: TRBV7-9
j_call: TRBJ2-3
clone_size: NA
cdr3_nt: TGTGCCAGCAGCCCTAGTCGGGAGATGAACAGGGCGACAGATACGCAGTATTTT
cdr3_aa: CASSPSREMNRATDTQYF

d_call: TRBD1
v_call: TRBV5-6
j_call: TRBJ2-7
clone_size: many
cdr3_nt: TGTGCCAGCAGCAAAAGGGACAGCGGCTACGAGCAGTACTTC
cdr3_aa: CASSKRDSGYEQYF

d_call: NA
v_call: TRBV18
j_call: TRBJ1-2
clone_size: NA
cdr3_nt: TGTGCCAGCTCCGGGGGCGGTGGATATGGCTACACCTTC
cdr3_aa: CASSGGGGYGYTF

d_call: TRBD1
v_call: TRBV14
j_call: TRBJ1-1
clone_size: NA
cdr3_nt: TGTGCCAGCAGCCCCACGGGACAGGGGGCAACTGAAGCTTTCTTT
cdr3_aa: CASSPTGQGATEAFF

d_call: NA
v_call: TRBV6-5
j_call: TRBJ2-7
clone_size: NA
cdr3_nt: TGTGCCAGCAGTTCTCGGGGGCCCTACGAGCAGTACTTC
cdr3_aa: CASSSRGPYEQYF

d_call: NA
v_call: TRBV6-6
j_call: TRBJ2-7
clone_size: NA
cdr3_nt: TGTGCCAGCAGTTACGGCCCCTTCGGGGAGCAGTACTTC
cdr3_aa: CASSYGPFGEQYF

d_call: NA
v_call: TRBV2
j_call: TRBJ2-3
clone_size: NA
cdr3_nt: TGTGCCAGCGAGTCCTATGGTTTCGGGACAAGTAGCGGAACTAGCACAGATACGCAGTATTTT
cdr3_aa: CASESYGFGTSSGTSTDTQYF

d_call: NA
v_call: TRBV7-3
j_call: TRBJ2-3
clone_size: NA
cdr3_nt: TGTGCCAGCAGCTTAACCGCTTCTACAGATACGCAGTATTTT
cdr3_aa: CASSLTASTDTQYF

d_call: NA
v_call: TRBV18
j_call: TRBJ2-2
clone_size: NA
cdr3_nt: TGTGCCAGCTCACCAAGTCAGGTGTCCGGGGAGCTGTTTTTT
cdr3_aa: CASSPSQVSGELFF

d_call: NA
v_call: TRBV30
j_call: TRBJ2-7
clone_size: NA
cdr3_nt: TGTGCCTGGAGTCACAAAGCGAGTCGCGAGCAGTACTTC
cdr3_aa: CAWSHKASREQYF

d_call: NA
v_call: TRBV15
j_call: TRBJ2-7
clone_size: NA
cdr3_nt: TGTGCCACCAGCAGAGGGAGTCGGGGGTTCAACGAGCAGTACTTC
cdr3_aa: CATSRGSRGFNEQYF

d_call: NA
v_call: TRBV28
j_call: TRBJ1-2
clone_size: NA
cdr3_nt: TGTGCCAGCTACGGAGGGAGGGGTGGCTACACCTTC
cdr3_aa: CASYGGRGGYTF

d_call: TRBD2
v_call: TRBV6-5
j_call: TRBJ2-1
clone_size: NA
cdr3_nt: TGTGCCAGCAGCACCGGGACTAGCTACAATGAGCAGTTCTTC
cdr3_aa: CASSTGTSYNEQFF

d_call: NA
v_call: TRBV15
j_call: TRBJ2-4
clone_size: NA
cdr3_nt: TGTGCCACCAGCGGAACCAAAAACATTCAGTACTTC
cdr3_aa: CATSGTKNIQYF

d_call: NA
v_call: TRBV13
j_call: TRBJ2-7
clone_size: many
cdr3_nt: TGTGCCAGCAGCTCCAATGACGGACCCCGTCGGGAAGAGCAGTACTTC
cdr3_aa: CASSSNDGPRREEQYF

d_call: NA
v_call: TRBV19
j_call: TRBJ2-3
clone_size: few
cdr3_nt: TGTGCCAGTAGTAGCCTAGCGTCTCCGTCCACAGATACGCAGTATTTT
cdr3_aa: CASSSLASPSTDTQYF

d_call: NA
v_call: TRBV30
j_call: TRBJ1-5
clone_size: NA
cdr3_nt: TGTGCCTGGAGCGGGCCCCTGGGGAGTTTTCAGCCCCAGCATTTT
cdr3_aa: CAWSGPLGSFQPQHF

d_call: TRBD1
v_call: TRBV7-2
j_call: TRBJ1-1
clone_size: NA
cdr3_nt: TGTGCCAGCAGCTTTAACAGGGGCCCTGAAGCTTTCTTT
cdr3_aa: CASSFNRGPEAFF

d_call: NA
v_call: TRBV6-1
j_call: TRBJ1-5
clone_size: once
cdr3_nt: TGTGCCAGCAGTGAAGGCAGGGGCGGGAATCAGCCCCAGCATTTT
cdr3_aa: CASSEGRGGNQPQHF

d_call: NA
v_call: TRBV28
j_call: TRBJ1-3
clone_size: NA
cdr3_nt: TGTGCCAGCAGGCCGAGTGGAAACACCATATATTTT
cdr3_aa: CASRPSGNTIYF

d_call: NA
v_call: TRBV28
j_call: TRBJ2-7
clone_size: NA
cdr3_nt: TGTGCCAGCAGTTCCCGTACCGACGAGCAGTACTTC
cdr3_aa: CASSSRTDEQYF

d_call: NA
v_call: TRBV28
j_call: TRBJ1-2
clone_size: NA
cdr3_nt: TGTGCCAGCAGTTTGAGTAGGGCACAGGCAGGAGCTTATGGCTACACCTTC
cdr3_aa: CASSLSRAQAGAYGYTF

d_call: TRBD1
v_call: TRBV6-6
j_call: TRBJ1-2
clone_size: NA
cdr3_nt: TGTGCCAGCAGTACTGGACAGGGGGAGACAGGTTCGACCTTC
cdr3_aa: CASSTGQGETGSTF

d_call: NA
v_call: TRBV28
j_call: TRBJ1-2
clone_size: NA
cdr3_nt: TGTGCCAGCAGTTTAGTAGAGTATGGCTACACCTTC
cdr3_aa: CASSLVEYGYTF

d_call: TRBD1
v_call: TRBV5-4
j_call: TRBJ1-2
clone_size: once
cdr3_nt: TGTGCCAGCAGCTCAGGCGGACAGGGAGTTTATGGCTACACCTTC
cdr3_aa: CASSSGGQGVYGYTF

d_call: NA
v_call: TRBV2
j_call: TRBJ1-1
clone_size: few
cdr3_nt: TGTGCCAGCACTCTGCAGGGGAACACTGAAGCTTTCTTT
cdr3_aa: CASTLQGNTEAFF

d_call: NA
v_call: TRBV9
j_call: TRBJ2-3
clone_size: NA
cdr3_nt: TGTGCCAGCAGCGTAGAAAGAGGTACGCAGTATTTT
cdr3_aa: CASSVERGTQYF

d_call: NA
v_call: TRBV7-8
j_call: TRBJ2-2
clone_size: NA
cdr3_nt: TGTGCCAGCAGCTTAGCGCGAGAGCGGATTCGCGCGAACACCGGGGAGCTGTTTTTT
cdr3_aa: CASSLARERIRANTGELFF

d_call: NA
v_call: TRBV5-1
j_call: TRBJ2-7
clone_size: NA
cdr3_nt: TGCGCCAGCAGCAAACTCGGTTACGAGCAGTACTTC
cdr3_aa: CASSKLGYEQYF

d_call: NA
v_call: TRBV30
j_call: TRBJ1-5
clone_size: many
cdr3_nt: TGTGCCTGGAGCACCGGACAGAATCAGCCCCAGCATTTT
cdr3_aa: CAWSTGQNQPQHF

d_call: NA
v_call: TRBV14
j_call: TRBJ1-5
clone_size: NA
cdr3_nt: TGTGCCAGCAGCCAAGATTTCAGGGGGCCCCAGCATTTT
cdr3_aa: CASSQDFRGPQHF

d_call: NA
v_call: TRBV9
j_call: TRBJ2-2
clone_size: NA
cdr3_nt: TGTGCCAGCAGCGCGGGTATGAACACCGGGGAGCTGTTTTTT
cdr3_aa: CASSAGMNTGELFF

d_call: TRBD2
v_call: TRBV6-6
j_call: TRBJ2-1
clone_size: NA
cdr3_nt: TGTGCCAGCAGCCACCTCAGTAGCGGGGGTTACAATGAGCAGTTCTTC
cdr3_aa: CASSHLSSGGYNEQFF

d_call: NA
v_call: TRBV5-5
j_call: TRBJ2-7
clone_size: few
cdr3_nt: TGTGCCAGCAGGTTCTCTTATCCAACAGGCGACGAGCAGTACTTC
cdr3_aa: CASRFSYPTGDEQYF

d_call: TRBD2
v_call: TRBV15
j_call: TRBJ2-1
clone_size: NA
cdr3_nt: TGTGCCACCAGCTCCAGCGGGAGAAGGATAAATGAGCAGTTCTTC
cdr3_aa: CATSSSGRRINEQFF

d_call: TRBD1
v_call: TRBV5-5
j_call: TRBJ1-2
clone_size: once
cdr3_nt: TGTGCCAGCAGCTTTGGGCAGGGGGCCGACTATGGCTACACCTTC
cdr3_aa: CASSFGQGADYGYTF

d_call: TRBD2
v_call: TRBV6-4
j_call: TRBJ2-5
clone_size: NA
cdr3_nt: TGTGCCAGCAGAGACGGACTAGCGGGAGCCCAAGAGACCCAGTACTTC
cdr3_aa: CASRDGLAGAQETQYF